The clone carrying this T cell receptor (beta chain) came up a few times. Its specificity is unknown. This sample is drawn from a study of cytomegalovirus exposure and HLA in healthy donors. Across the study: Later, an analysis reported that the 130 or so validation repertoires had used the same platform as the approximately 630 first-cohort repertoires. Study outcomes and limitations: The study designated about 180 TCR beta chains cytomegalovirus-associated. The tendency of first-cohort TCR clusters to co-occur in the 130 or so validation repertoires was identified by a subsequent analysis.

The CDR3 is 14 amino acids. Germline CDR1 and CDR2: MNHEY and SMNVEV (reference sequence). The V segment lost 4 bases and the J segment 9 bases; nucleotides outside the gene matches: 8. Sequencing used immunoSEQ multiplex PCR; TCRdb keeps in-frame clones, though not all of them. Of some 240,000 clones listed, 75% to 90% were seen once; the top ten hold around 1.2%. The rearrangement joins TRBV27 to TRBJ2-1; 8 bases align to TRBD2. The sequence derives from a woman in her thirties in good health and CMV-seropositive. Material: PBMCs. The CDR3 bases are TGTGCCAGCAGTTCCGGACTAGCAGTCGGTGAGCAGTTCTTC. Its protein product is CASSSGLAVGEQFF.